This TCR beta chain was found in a study of blood T cells in healthy people across ages. Broader study findings: TCR beta diversity per million T cells fell roughly linearly with age.

There are many counts of this clonotype. As yet, its antigen is unknown. For the second PCR, which ran for about 6 to 11 cycles, a sample-barcoded 5' primer and a J-beta primer mix were used. Any given sample supplied a minimum of 3 million CDR3-containing paired-end reads. TCRdb reprocessed the 5' RACE reads with MiXCR, giving one entry per CDR3 protein. This sample carries 550,000 to 700,000 distinct CDR3 sequences, approximately 30% of them seen once, and the ten largest clones take approximately 17%. The germline gives CDR1 MNHNY, CDR2 SVGAGI (reference sequence). The V end was cut by 2 bases, the J end by 2 bases, with 12 bases between. The CDR3 sequence is 15 residues long. Donors were healthy Caucasian individuals from Russia aged about 6 to 90.

The chain links TRBV6-6 to TRBJ2-5; the D gene is possibly TRBD1 (6 bases). What was sequenced was blood. This clonotype originated in an older woman in good health. The CDR3 DNA follows: TGTGCCAGCAGTTACGGGGGCAGCGAACAAGAGACCCAGTACTTC. It encodes CASSYGGSEQETQYF.